The 11 T cell receptor beta chains given below trace back to one sample, sequenced in a study of cytomegalovirus exposure and HLA in healthy donors. Amplification used 60 Vbeta primers and 13 Jbeta primers. TCRdb's table, derived via immunoSEQ multiplex PCR, lists solely in-frame clones and lacks some. This sample carries about 200,000 clones, 75% to 85% of them seen once, and the ten largest clones take less than 3.5%. The sequencing sample was made of PBMCs. All receptors come from a woman aged 40 to 50 in good health and CMV-seronegative.

The chain recombines TRBV2 with TRBJ2-2, with 7 positions matching TRBD2. The CDR3 is made up of 15 amino acids. Germline V lookup: CDR1 SNHLY, CDR2 FYNNEI. V was clipped by 9 bases and J by 0 bases; unmatched bases: 7. Here the CDR3 DNA reads TGTGCCAGATCTCCCGGGACTACGAACACCGGGGAGCTGTTTTTT. Translating gives CARSPGTTNTGELFF.

The chain combines TRBV18 with TRBJ1-2, with D uncertain. Germline V gene lookup returns CDR1 KGHSH and CDR2 LQKENI. The CDR3 contains 13 residues. The V gene lost 7 bases and the J gene lost 2 bases, with 11 bases spanning the gap. DNA of the CDR3: TGTGCCAGCTTGCCGGGCGGGAACTATGGCTACACCTTC. Residues: CASLPGGNYGYTF.

This clone was recorded only once. The chain recombines TRBV7-6 with TRBJ2-7; 14 bases align to TRBD2. The J segment lost 4 bases and the V segment lost 5 bases, leaving 7 bases of the junction unmatched. The CDR3 is 16 residues long. The germline V gene has CDR1 SGHVS and CDR2 FNYEAQ. The CDR3, as DNA: TGTGCCAGCAGCGCGGGACTAGCGGGAGAGGCGTACGAGCAGTACTTC. Encoded protein: CASSAGLAGEAYEQYF. The whole variable domain, filled in from reference TRBV7-6 and TRBJ2-7, reads GAGVSQSPRYKVTKRGQDVALRCDPISGHVSLYWYRQALGQGPEFLTYFNYEAQQDKSGLPNDRFSAERPEGSISTLTIQRTEQRDSAMYRCASSAGLAGEAYEQYFGPGTRLTVT.

Worth noting for this clone: Within the sample, other DNA sequences also encode this same CDR3. CDR3 in DNA: TGCGCCAGCAGCTTGCAGGATACGCAGTATTTT. Protein product: CASSLQDTQYF. The genes are TRBV5-1 and TRBJ2-3; D is uncertain. The CDR3 has 11 amino acids. Trimming pared 1 base from V and 6 bases from J, leaving 3 bases between. Germline CDR1 SGHRS, CDR2 YFSETQ.

J is TRBJ2-7 and V is TRBV27; TRBD2 matches at 7 bases. Germline CDR1 and CDR2: MNHEY and SMNVEV (reference sequence). Trimming cost V 8 bases and J 2 bases; bases outside gene matches: 12. The CDR3 runs to 15 residues. This CDR3 is CASAFGSGAAYEQYF. The CDR3, as DNA: TGTGCCAGCGCTTTCGGCAGCGGGGCCGCCTACGAGCAGTACTTC.

The chain combines TRBV30 with TRBJ1-2; TRBD1 might be the D (5 bases). Germline CDR1 GTSNPN, CDR2 SVGIG (reference sequence). This CDR3 is 14 amino acids long. V shed 1 base and J shed 1 base, with 10 bases lying between them. The CDR3 sequence is CAWSGAGINYGYTF. The CDR3 DNA sequence: TGTGCCTGGAGTGGGGCAGGGATTAACTATGGCTACACCTTC.

The chain links TRBV7-9 to TRBJ2-5; 7 bases map to TRBD1. CDR1 SEHNR and CDR2 FQNEAQ come from the germline V gene (reference sequence). The CDR3 sequence is 17 residues long. V shed 0 bases, J shed 4 bases, and the junction held 11 bases outside the gene matches. This CDR3 reads CASSLAWQGVWGETQYF. The CDR3 coding sequence is TGTGCCAGCAGCTTAGCGTGGCAGGGGGTTTGGGGAGAGACCCAGTACTTC.

The chain has TRBV28 and TRBJ1-4; a possible D gene is TRBD1 (6 bases). This CDR3 has 15 amino acids. CDR1 and CDR2 from the germline V gene are MDHEN and SYDVKM. The germline V and J ends were trimmed by 3 bases and 0 bases, with 8 bases remaining between them. Written as DNA, the CDR3 is TGTGCCAGCAGTTTCGAGGGGGCAACTAATGAAAAACTGTTTTTT. Translating gives CASSFEGATNEKLFF.

The chain uses TRBV29-1 and TRBJ2-3, with TRBD2 as a possible D gene (6 bases). This CDR3 region has 16 residues. The V end lost 1 base, the J end lost 3 bases, and 17 bases lay between the germline ends. The germline V gene has CDR1 SQVTM and CDR2 ANQGSEA. CDR3 loop: CSVEGYGSSVTDTQYF. CDR3 coding DNA: TGCAGCGTTGAAGGTTACGGGTCTAGCGTGACAGATACGCAGTATTTT.

This sequence joins TRBV10-3 and TRBJ2-1; 16 nucleotides match TRBD2. After removal of 0 bases from V and 9 bases from J, the junction contained 8 bases not matched to a gene. Germline CDR1 reads ENHRY; CDR2 reads SYGVKD. This CDR3 is built from 18 residues. The CDR3 reads CAISESTSGLAGGSEQFF. The CDR3 nucleotides are TGTGCCATCAGTGAGTCGACATCGGGACTAGCGGGAGGGAGTGAGCAGTTCTTC.

The V gene is TRBV7-6, the J gene TRBJ1-1, with unresolved D. Germline V CDR1 and CDR2: SGHVS, FNYEAQ. V lost 5 bases to trimming and J lost 5 bases, with 15 bases between them. CDR3 length equals 14 residues. CDR3 residues: CASSLSEVSTEAFF. The DNA for the CDR3 is TGTGCCAGCAGCCTAAGCGAGGTCTCAACTGAAGCTTTCTTT. Supplemented by reference TRBV7-6 and TRBJ1-1, the full variable domain reads GAGVSQSPRYKVTKRGQDVALRCDPISGHVSLYWYRQALGQGPEFLTYFNYEAQQDKSGLPNDRFSAERPEGSISTLTIQRTEQRDSAMYRCASSLSEVSTEAFFGQGTRLTVV.